The rows below give T cell receptor beta chains drawn from one sample of a study of shared T cell receptors in the human thymus. Sequencing used immunoSEQ multiplex PCR; TCRdb keeps in-frame clones, though not all of them. The repertoire holds around 730,000 clones, with 80% to 90% as singletons. A further study also used this sample, focusing on human thymus T cells.

Sequenced sample: thymocytes. The receptor source for this set is a girl less than two years old with a congenital heart defect. Each CDR3 is given with its conserved first and last residue. Each record gives: J gene, V gene, D gene, clone size, CDR3 protein, CDR3 DNA. The D gene is left open where the match is weak. Clone size is given for some rows only: seen once, a few or many times, or a class if the clone is expanded.

J gene: TRBJ2-7
V gene: TRBV2
D gene: TRBD1
clone size: -
CDR3 protein: CASSRQGSYEQYF
CDR3 DNA: TGTGCCAGCAGTCGACAGGGGAGCTACGAGCAGTACTTC

J gene: TRBJ2-2
V gene: TRBV30
D gene: TRBD1
clone size: -
CDR3 protein: CAWSLGQGGTGELFF
CDR3 DNA: TGTGCCTGGAGCCTGGGACAGGGGGGGACCGGGGAGCTGTTTTTT

J gene: TRBJ1-2
V gene: TRBV5-6
D gene: -
clone size: -
CDR3 protein: CASSLLWWGGDYGYTF
CDR3 DNA: TGTGCCAGCAGCTTGTTGTGGTGGGGGGGCGACTATGGCTACACCTTC

J gene: TRBJ2-1
V gene: TRBV27
D gene: -
clone size: -
CDR3 protein: CASSWGKRGGNEQFF
CDR3 DNA: TGTGCCAGCAGCTGGGGGAAAAGGGGGGGCAATGAGCAGTTCTTC

J gene: TRBJ1-2
V gene: TRBV20-1
D gene: -
clone size: -
CDR3 protein: CSARGGDYTF
CDR3 DNA: TGCAGTGCTAGAGGGGGCGACTACACCTTC

J gene: TRBJ1-2
V gene: TRBV10-1
D gene: -
clone size: once
CDR3 protein: CASSVGHSYGYTF
CDR3 DNA: TGCGCCAGCAGTGTCGGACACAGCTATGGCTACACCTTC

J gene: TRBJ2-7
V gene: TRBV4-3
D gene: TRBD1
clone size: -
CDR3 protein: CASSQDFRGRRYEQYF
CDR3 DNA: TGCGCCAGCAGCCAAGATTTCAGGGGGCGTCGCTACGAGCAGTACTTC

J gene: TRBJ1-2
V gene: TRBV20-1
D gene: -
clone size: -
CDR3 protein: CSARARYTF
CDR3 DNA: TGCAGTGCTAGAGCTCGGTACACCTTC

J gene: TRBJ2-3
V gene: TRBV5-1
D gene: TRBD2
clone size: -
CDR3 protein: CASSGILAGGPTDTQYF
CDR3 DNA: TGCGCCAGCAGCGGAATTTTAGCGGGGGGGCCCACAGATACGCAGTATTTT

J gene: TRBJ1-2
V gene: TRBV4-1
D gene: -
clone size: few
CDR3 protein: CASREGSNYGYTF
CDR3 DNA: TGCGCCAGTCGGGAGGGTTCGAACTATGGCTACACCTTC

J gene: TRBJ1-4
V gene: TRBV6-1
D gene: -
clone size: -
CDR3 protein: CASSEREGTNEKLFF
CDR3 DNA: TGTGCCAGCAGTGAACGGGAGGGCACTAATGAAAAACTGTTTTTT

J gene: TRBJ1-1
V gene: TRBV9
D gene: -
clone size: -
CDR3 protein: CASSAPGHLNTEAFF
CDR3 DNA: TGTGCCAGCAGCGCGCCGGGACACCTGAACACTGAAGCTTTCTTT

J gene: TRBJ2-1
V gene: TRBV19
D gene: TRBD1
clone size: -
CDR3 protein: CASSIEGTGEGNEQFF
CDR3 DNA: TGTGCCAGTAGTATAGAAGGGACAGGGGAGGGCAATGAGCAGTTCTTC

J gene: TRBJ2-7
V gene: TRBV7-2
D gene: -
clone size: -
CDR3 protein: CASSSRQLPLIYEQYF
CDR3 DNA: TGTGCCAGCAGCTCCCGACAACTCCCCCTCATCTACGAGCAGTACTTC

J gene: TRBJ1-2
V gene: TRBV4-1
D gene: TRBD1
clone size: -
CDR3 protein: CASSHTGGDDYGYTF
CDR3 DNA: TGCGCCAGCAGCCACACAGGGGGCGACGACTATGGCTACACCTTC

J gene: TRBJ1-6
V gene: TRBV14
D gene: TRBD1
clone size: -
CDR3 protein: CASSHGQGSSPLHF
CDR3 DNA: TGTGCCAGCAGCCACGGACAGGGGAGCTCACCCCTCCACTTT

J gene: TRBJ2-7
V gene: TRBV5-4
D gene: TRBD1
clone size: -
CDR3 protein: CASSLVDREAYEQYF
CDR3 DNA: TGTGCCAGCAGCTTGGTTGACAGGGAAGCCTACGAGCAGTACTTC

J gene: TRBJ2-6
V gene: TRBV5-1
D gene: TRBD1
clone size: -
CDR3 protein: CASSSDRAGANVLTF
CDR3 DNA: TGCGCCAGCAGCTCGGACAGGGCTGGGGCCAACGTCCTGACTTTC

J gene: TRBJ1-3
V gene: TRBV13
D gene: -
clone size: -
CDR3 protein: CASSLRGRQGLSGNTIYF
CDR3 DNA: TGTGCCAGCAGCTTAAGGGGCCGGCAGGGTCTCTCTGGAAACACCATATATTTT

J gene: TRBJ1-2
V gene: TRBV6-6
D gene: TRBD1
clone size: -
CDR3 protein: CASSYGQAYGYTF
CDR3 DNA: TGTGCCAGCAGTTACGGACAGGCTTATGGCTACACCTTC

J gene: TRBJ2-1
V gene: TRBV6-1
D gene: -
clone size: -
CDR3 protein: CASSDLCRIHPGYEQFF
CDR3 DNA: TGTGCCAGCAGTGACCTTTGCCGAATACACCCTGGCTATGAGCAGTTCTTC

J gene: TRBJ2-7
V gene: TRBV27
D gene: TRBD1
clone size: -
CDR3 protein: CASRMDRATVHEQYF
CDR3 DNA: TGTGCCAGCAGGATGGACAGGGCGACAGTCCACGAGCAGTACTTC

J gene: TRBJ2-1
V gene: TRBV9
D gene: TRBD2
clone size: once
CDR3 protein: CASSSRRERGFVGEQFF
CDR3 DNA: TGTGCCAGCAGCTCCCGGAGGGAGCGGGGGTTCGTGGGTGAGCAGTTCTTC

J gene: TRBJ2-4
V gene: TRBV15
D gene: TRBD1
clone size: -
CDR3 protein: CATSREFFINTGGLLAKNIQYF
CDR3 DNA: TGTGCCACCAGCAGAGAATTTTTCATAAATACAGGGGGCCTATTGGCCAAAAACATTCAGTACTTC

J gene: TRBJ2-1
V gene: TRBV19
D gene: -
clone size: once
CDR3 protein: CASTRTLDDEQFF
CDR3 DNA: TGTGCCAGTACCCGGACTCTTGACGATGAGCAGTTCTTC

J gene: TRBJ1-4
V gene: TRBV6-1
D gene: TRBD1
clone size: -
CDR3 protein: CASSVLSTRQGGIGGLFF
CDR3 DNA: TGTGCCAGCAGTGTTTTATCGACTCGACAGGGAGGTATCGGAGGCCTCTTCTTT

J gene: TRBJ1-1
V gene: TRBV27
D gene: -
clone size: -
CDR3 protein: CASSLSGGTEAFF
CDR3 DNA: TGTGCCAGCAGTTTATCCGGGGGCACTGAAGCTTTCTTT

J gene: TRBJ1-2
V gene: TRBV4-3
D gene: TRBD1
clone size: few
CDR3 protein: CASSLRDRGEDSCYTF
CDR3 DNA: TGCGCCAGCAGCCTACGGGACAGGGGGGAGGACAGTTGCTACACCTTC

J gene: TRBJ1-5
V gene: TRBV13
D gene: -
clone size: -
CDR3 protein: CASSLTGQTYGNQPQHF
CDR3 DNA: TGTGCCAGCAGCTTAACCGGACAGACCTATGGCAATCAGCCCCAGCATTTT

J gene: TRBJ2-5
V gene: TRBV5-6
D gene: -
clone size: -
CDR3 protein: CASSLTGISSETQYF
CDR3 DNA: TGTGCCAGCAGTCTTACAGGGATCTCATCGGAGACCCAGTACTTC

J gene: TRBJ1-3
V gene: TRBV19
D gene: -
clone size: -
CDR3 protein: CASSNDIPSSGNTIYF
CDR3 DNA: TGTGCCAGTAGTAATGACATACCGAGCTCTGGAAACACCATATATTTT

J gene: TRBJ1-2
V gene: TRBV19
D gene: -
clone size: -
CDR3 protein: CASSLAAPGYGYTF
CDR3 DNA: TGTGCCAGTAGTCTGGCAGCCCCAGGGTATGGCTACACCTTC

J gene: TRBJ2-1
V gene: TRBV11-2
D gene: -
clone size: -
CDR3 protein: CASSFHFDRFHAYEQFF
CDR3 DNA: TGTGCCAGCAGCTTCCACTTCGACAGGTTTCACGCATATGAGCAGTTCTTC